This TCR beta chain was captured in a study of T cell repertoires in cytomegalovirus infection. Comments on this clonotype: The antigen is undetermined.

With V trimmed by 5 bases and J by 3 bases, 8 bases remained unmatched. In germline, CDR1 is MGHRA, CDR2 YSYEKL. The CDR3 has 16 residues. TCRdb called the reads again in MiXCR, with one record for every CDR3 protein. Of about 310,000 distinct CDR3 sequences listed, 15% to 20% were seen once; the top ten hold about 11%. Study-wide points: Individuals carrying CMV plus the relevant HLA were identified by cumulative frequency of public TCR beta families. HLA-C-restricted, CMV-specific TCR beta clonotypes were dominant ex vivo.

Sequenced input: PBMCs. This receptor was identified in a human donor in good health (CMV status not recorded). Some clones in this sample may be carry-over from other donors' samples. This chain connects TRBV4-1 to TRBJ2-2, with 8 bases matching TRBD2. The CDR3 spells CASSGSGGLYTGELFF. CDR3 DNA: TGCGCCAGCAGCGGGAGCGGGGGTCTCTACACCGGGGAGCTGTTTTTT.